A single sample is the source of the 16 T cell receptor beta chains below, sequenced in a study of T cell responses to AZD1222 COVID-19 vaccine. The protocol was immunoSEQ multiplex PCR, while the TCRdb copy is restricted to in-frame clones and leaves out a portion. The table lists 130,000 or so clones, about 79% of them singletons. The material was peripheral blood, obtained 28 days after the second AZD1222 dose. The receptors come from an adult who received the AZD1222 COVID-19 vaccine.

This clone was seen only a few times. The chain carries TRBV28 and TRBJ1-5, with D uncertain. CDR3 length: 13 amino acids. The V gene lost 6 bases and the J gene lost 10 bases, with 16 bases spanning the gap. Germline V gene lookup returns CDR1 MDHEN and CDR2 SYDVKM. In nucleotides, the CDR3 is TGTGCCAGCAGCCTAGGCCAGTTCAAACCCCAGCATTTT. Its translation: CASSLGQFKPQHF. Supplemented by reference TRBV28 and TRBJ1-5, the full variable domain reads DVKVTQSSRYLVKRTGEKVFLECVQDMDHENMFWYRQDPGLGLRLIYFSYDVKMKEKGDIPEGYSVSREKKERFSLILESASTNQTSMYLCASSLGQFKPQHFGDGTRLSIL.

The rearrangement uses TRBV28 and TRBJ1-2; weak D call: TRBD1 (5 bases). Trimming removed 8 bases at V and 4 bases at J, with 20 bases between. CDR3 length equals 15 residues. CDR1 MDHEN and CDR2 SYDVKM come from the germline V gene. The CDR3: CASYGPLDSRYGYTF. CDR3 in DNA: TGTGCCAGCTATGGACCTCTTGACAGCCGCTATGGCTACACCTTC.

The chain employs TRBV9 and TRBJ1-3; D gene unclear. Germline lookup yields CDR1 SGDLS and CDR2 YYNGEE. The length of the CDR3 is 14 residues. Trimming removed 0 bases at V and 2 bases at J, with 6 bases between. In DNA form, the CDR3 reads TGTGCCAGCAGCGTAGGGACGGCTGGAAACACCATATATTTT. It specifies CASSVGTAGNTIYF.

V is TRBV3-1 (or the pseudogene TRBV3-2) and J is TRBJ2-5; 12 bases are a match to TRBD2. CDR1 is LGHDT, CDR2 YNNKEL, per germline (reference sequence). Trimming took 4 bases from V and 4 from J; bases not matched to a gene: 4. This CDR3 comprises 15 residues. The DNA for the CDR3 is TGTGCCAGCAGCCTCCTGACTAGCGGGGGAGAGACCCAGTACTTC. Translating it yields CASSLLTSGGETQYF.

The gene calls are TRBV11-3 and TRBJ1-1, with TRBD1 matching over 10 bases. The CDR3 runs 16 residues. Germline CDR1 is SGHNT and CDR2 is YENEEA. V gave up 3 bases and J gave up 4 bases; unmatched junction bases: 8. CDR3 protein: CASSFKPGQGVTEAFF. Written as DNA, the CDR3 is TGTGCCAGCAGCTTCAAGCCCGGACAGGGGGTCACTGAAGCTTTCTTT. The full variable domain, its missing parts supplied by reference TRBV11-3 and TRBJ1-1, is EAGVVQSPRYKIIEKKQPVAFWCNPISGHNTLYWYLQNLGQGPELLIRYENEEAVDDSQLPKDRFSAERLKGVDSTLKIQPAELGDSAVYLCASSFKPGQGVTEAFFGQGTRLTVV.

The chain employs TRBV28 and TRBJ1-5; D unclear. Germline CDR1 reads MDHEN; CDR2 reads SYDVKM. CDR3 length: 12 amino acids. Trimming shortened V by 8 bases and J by 4 bases, and 9 bases separated the two germline ends. CDR3 amino acids: CASGVSNQPQHF. The CDR3 DNA sequence: TGTGCCAGCGGAGTAAGTAATCAGCCCCAGCATTTT.

The chain is built from TRBV3-1 (or the pseudogene TRBV3-2) and TRBJ2-5; 7 bases map to TRBD1. The CDR3 length is 13 residues. Germline V gene data show CDR1 as LGHDT and CDR2 as YNNKEL (reference sequence). V lost 9 bases and J lost 2; bases outside the gene matches: 6. The CDR3 here is CASYGTVQETQYF. CDR3 nucleotide sequence: TGTGCCAGTTACGGGACAGTTCAAGAGACCCAGTACTTC.

This chain uses TRBV27 with TRBJ2-7, with unresolved D. This CDR3 is built from 14 residues. Germline assignment: CDR1 MNHEY and CDR2 SMNVEV (reference sequence). The germline V and J ends were trimmed by 5 bases and 2 bases, with 13 bases remaining between them. CDR3: CASSENPGPYEQYF. CDR3 DNA: TGTGCCAGCAGTGAGAACCCGGGCCCCTACGAGCAGTACTTC.

The CDR3: CASSGTLGHNEQFF. The CDR3 DNA sequence: TGTGCCAGCTCCGGGACTTTGGGACACAATGAGCAGTTCTTC. The gene calls are TRBV18 and TRBJ2-1; perhaps TRBD2 as D (6 bases). Trimming pared 6 bases from V and 5 bases from J, leaving 14 bases between. This CDR3 is built from 14 residues. Germline CDR1 reads KGHSH; CDR2 reads LQKENI. Using reference TRBV18 and TRBJ2-1 for the parts outside the CDR3, the full variable domain is NAGVMQNPRHLVRRRGQEARLRCSPMKGHSHVYWYRQLPEEGLKFMVYLQKENIIDESGMPKERFSAEFPKEGPSILRIQQVVRGDSAAYFCASSGTLGHNEQFFGPGTRLTVL.

CDR3 nucleotide sequence: TGTGCCAGCAGTGAAGCGCGGGGGGCTGTATATGGCTACACCTTC. Protein: CASSEARGAVYGYTF. The rearrangement joins TRBV2 to TRBJ1-2, with D maybe TRBD1 (6 bases). The germline V gene has CDR1 SNHLY and CDR2 FYNNEI. The CDR3 extends over 15 amino acids. V was pared by 0 bases and J by 5 bases, with 13 bases between.

As for this clone: This same CDR3 is encoded by further DNA sequences in the sample. This sequence joins TRBV12-3 or TRBV12-4 and TRBJ1-2; possible D gene TRBD1, 5 bases. V lost 6 bases and J 4 bases, leaving 12 bases between the germline ends. This CDR3 has 13 residues. CDR3 DNA: TGTGCCAGCAGCCCTGGGACCGGCTATGGCTACACCTTC. Its protein is CASSPGTGYGYTF.

This chain connects TRBV6-5 to TRBJ2-2, with D perhaps matching TRBD2 (5 bases). Germline loops: CDR1 MNHEY, CDR2 SVGAGI. The germline V and J ends were trimmed by 6 bases and 2 bases, with 10 bases remaining between them. This CDR3 has 14 amino acids. In nucleotides, the CDR3 is TGTGCCAGCAGGGAGGCCTTCAACACCGGGGAGCTGTTTTTT. It specifies CASREAFNTGELFF.

The V call is TRBV5-1, the J call TRBJ2-3, with 8 bases fitting TRBD2. Germline trimming cut 0 bases from V and 2 bases from J; bases unmatched to any gene: 5. CDR1 is SGHRS and CDR2 is YFSETQ in the germline V gene. There are 16 residues in the CDR3. In DNA, the CDR3 is TGCGCCAGCAGCTTGGCCGCGGGGGGTTCCACAGATACGCAGTATTTT. Protein: CASSLAAGGSTDTQYF.

The chain uses TRBV28 and TRBJ1-5, with 11 bases that match TRBD1. This CDR3 has 15 amino acids. CDR1 and CDR2 from the germline V gene are MDHEN and SYDVKM. Trimming removed 6 bases from V and 4 bases from J; junction bases left unmatched: 5. The DNA of the CDR3 is TGTGCCAGCAGACCGGACAGGGGGCGGAATCAGCCCCAGCATTTT. This translates into CASRPDRGRNQPQHF.

This clone was detected a few times. This chain connects TRBV15 to TRBJ2-7, with 7 bases identical to TRBD1. The CDR3 spans 14 residues. Germline CDR1 reads LNHNV; CDR2 reads YYDKDF (reference sequence). With V trimmed by 4 bases and J by 2 bases, 5 bases remained unmatched. The CDR3 DNA is TGTGCCACCAGCAAGACAGGGCTTGCCTACGAGCAGTACTTC. This sequence encodes CATSKTGLAYEQYF. The variable domain in full, with the rest retrieved from reference TRBV15 and TRBJ2-7, is DAMVIQNPRYQVTQFGKPVTLSCSQTLNHNVMYWYQQKSSQAPKLLFHYYDKDFNNEADTPDNFQSRRPNTSFCFLDIRSPGLGDTAMYLCATSKTGLAYEQYFGPGTRLTVT.

The chain couples TRBV6-2 or TRBV6-3 to TRBJ1-1; 11 nucleotides match TRBD1. The CDR3 sequence is 15 residues long. Germline CDR1 and CDR2: MNHEY and SVGEGT. Trimming at V came to 6 bases and at J to 2 bases, leaving 5 bases not matched to a gene. CDR3: CASSSRTGGNTEAFF. The CDR3 DNA follows: TGTGCCAGCAGCTCCCGGACAGGGGGCAACACTGAAGCTTTCTTT.